This is a list of T cell receptor beta chains from one sample in a study of CXCR3-negative and CXCR3-positive naive CD8 T cells. TCRdb reprocessed the 5' RACE reads and keeps a single row for each CDR3 protein, giving no DNA. Its listing shows about 7,700 distinct CDR3 sequences. Material: naive CXCR3+ CD8+ T cells from blood. The origin of the receptors is a human donor in good health. Some clones in this sample may be carry-over from other donors' samples. CDR3s include the opening cysteine and the closing phenylalanine or tryptophan. Each record gives: clone size, CDR3 length, J gene, V gene, CDR3 protein. Some rows have no size entry. The others give once, few or many, or a class for an expanded clone.

. 18 TRBJ2-6 TRBV29-1 CSVEGPDSRLSGANVLTF
. 15 TRBJ2-1 TRBV29-1 CSVEAFAGGHNEQFF
medium-sized 15 TRBJ2-2 TRBV20-1 CSAILRDRATGELFF
. 14 TRBJ2-5 TRBV20-1 CSARDRTAQETQYF
. 18 TRBJ2-3 TRBV3-1 CASSQDGGQGLRADTQYF
. 12 TRBJ2-7 TRBV3-1 CASSQDSYEQYF
medium-sized 15 TRBJ2-1 TRBV4-3 CASSQDPAGAGEQFF
. 15 TRBJ2-7 TRBV28 CASSLTSGSSYEQYF
. 13 TRBJ1-6 TRBV2 CASSATGASPLHF
. 14 TRBJ2-3 TRBV20-1 CSASGTESTDTQYF
. 15 TRBJ2-1 TRBV6-5 CASSPGTGVYNEQFF
. 14 TRBJ2-5 TRBV2 CASTGFPSLETQYF
. 18 TRBJ2-5 TRBV10-1 CASSESTGDLAEQETQYF
medium-sized 13 TRBJ2-1 TRBV2 CASSEFPGNEQFF
. 13 TRBJ2-7 TRBV19 CASSMDRGDEQYF
. 14 TRBJ2-7 TRBV29-1 CSVEEKGGSYEQYF